What follows are 19 T cell receptor beta chains derived from one specimen sequenced in a study of cytomegalovirus exposure and HLA in healthy donors (dated by TCRdb to the late 2010s). The library came from the immunoSEQ multiplex PCR assay. The multiplex PCR relied on a mix of 60 forward primers for TCR Vbeta segments and 13 reverse primers for TCR Jbeta segments. As stored in TCRdb, this immuneACCESS dataset retains in-frame rearrangements with V and J assigned. A fraction of the clones does not appear; measured against another copy, unresolved V genes explain less than half of the discrepancy, and the remainder lacks a known reason. Recorded for this sample are more than 95,000 clones; less than 80% of them occurred a single time. The top ten clonotypes cover 3% to 4% of the sample. Sequenced: PBMCs. All receptors come from a man aged 30-40 years in good health and CMV-seronegative.

This clone appeared a single time. V is TRBV2 and J is TRBJ2-5, with a possible D match to TRBD2 (7 bases). The CDR3 is 13 amino acids. V gave up 6 bases and J gave up 4 bases, with 12 bases separating them. Looked up from germline, CDR1 is SNHLY and CDR2 is FYNNEI. The CDR3 DNA reads TGTGCCAGCAGGGGGGGGGCAGGAGAGACCCAGTACTTC. Translation: CASRGGAGETQYF.

The gene calls are TRBV6-1 and TRBJ2-3; TRBD2 might be the D (5 bases). The CDR3 covers 14 residues. Trimming removed 1 base at V and 9 bases at J, with 14 bases between. Germline CDR1 and CDR2: MNHNS and SASEGT. In nucleotides, the CDR3 is TGTGCCAGCAGTGAAGACCCTCGAGGGCGGACGCAGTATTTT. Translation gives CASSEDPRGRTQYF.

The genes are TRBV2 and TRBJ2-3; TRBD2 agrees at 9 bases. J lost 3 bases, V lost 6 bases, and 7 bases had no gene match. The CDR3 loop spans 15 amino acids. CDR1 is SNHLY and CDR2 is FYNNEI in the germline V gene. In DNA form, the CDR3 reads TGTGCCAGCAGGGAGACTAGCGGACTAACAGATACGCAGTATTTT. Amino acids: CASRETSGLTDTQYF.

This clone was seen once. The rearrangement uses TRBV29-1 and TRBJ2-2; TRBD1 agrees at 7 bases. This CDR3 spans 14 amino acids. The V gene's germline CDR1 is SQVTM and CDR2 ANQGSEA. Germline trimming cut 1 base from V and 2 bases from J; bases unmatched to any gene: 1. The CDR3 protein is CSVEGDRNTGELFF. The CDR3 bases are TGCAGCGTTGAAGGGGACAGAAACACCGGGGAGCTGTTTTTT.

This chain joins TRBV11-2 and TRBJ2-3, with 14 bases fitting TRBD2. The CDR3 runs to 15 residues. Germline CDR1 and CDR2: SGHAT and FQNNGV. V trimming: 5 bases; J trimming: 12 bases; junction bases outside the gene matches: 10. The CDR3 is CASSQGLAGGLAQYF. CDR3 DNA: TGTGCCAGCAGCCAAGGACTAGCGGGGGGTCTTGCTCAGTATTTT.

This rearrangement joins TRBV5-6 to TRBJ2-7; 9 nucleotides line up with TRBD2. J gave up 2 bases and V 4 bases, and 7 bases lay outside the gene matches. Germline V CDR1 and CDR2: SGHDT, YYEEEE. CDR3 size: 15 residues. CDR3 loop: CASSPGTSPTYEQYF. For the CDR3, the DNA is TGTGCCAGCAGCCCCGGGACTAGCCCCACCTACGAGCAGTACTTC.

The chain uses TRBV7-2 and TRBJ2-7; 10 bases line up with TRBD2. Germline values: CDR1 SGHTA, CDR2 FQGNSA. V was clipped by 5 bases and J by 4 bases; unmatched bases: 5. This CDR3 has 14 residues. CDR3: CASSPRTSGYEQYF. CDR3 coding DNA: TGTGCCAGCAGCCCCCGGACTAGCGGATACGAGCAGTACTTC.

The V call is TRBV7-9, the J call TRBJ1-1; TRBD1 might be the D (5 bases). Trimming cost V 5 bases and J 1 base, with 14 bases left between them. This CDR3 is 15 amino acids long. Germline V gene data show CDR1 as SEHNR and CDR2 as FQNEAQ (reference sequence). The CDR3 coding sequence is TGTGCCAGCAGCCGCGGGTGGGGGGAGAACACTGAAGCTTTCTTT. Amino acid sequence: CASSRGWGENTEAFF.

This clone counts as medium-sized. This chain uses TRBV7-9 with TRBJ2-2, with D perhaps TRBD1 (6 bases). The V gene lost 3 bases and the J gene lost 4 bases, with 15 bases spanning the gap. The germline V gene has CDR1 SEHNR and CDR2 FQNEAQ (reference sequence). This CDR3 is built from 16 residues. CDR3 region: CASSFRGHSGTGELFF. The CDR3 bases are TGTGCCAGCAGCTTCCGGGGACACTCGGGCACCGGGGAGCTGTTTTTT.

This chain uses TRBV5-4 with TRBJ2-3; 13 bases are shared with TRBD2. The CDR3 contains 19 residues. Germline V gives CDR1 SGHNT, CDR2 YYREEE (reference sequence). The junction had 14 bases not matched to a gene; V was cut back by 3 bases and J by 4 bases. The CDR3 coding sequence is TGTGCCAGCAGCTCCAAAACTAGCGGGGGGGCCGGTTCATCAGATACGCAGTATTTT. Protein sequence: CASSSKTSGGAGSSDTQYF.

This sequence joins TRBV6-5 and TRBJ1-6, with a weak D call TRBD1 (5 bases). The length of the CDR3 is 16 residues. Trimming removed 2 bases from V and 6 bases from J, with 14 bases in between. Germline CDR1 reads MNHEY; CDR2 reads SVGAGI. DNA for the CDR3: TGTGCCAGCAGTTACGGACTAAGGGGCGGTAATTCACCCCTCCACTTT. Encoded protein: CASSYGLRGGNSPLHF.

The chain joins TRBV27 to TRBJ2-7; 12 bases fit TRBD2. J gave up 2 bases and V 3 bases, and 5 bases lay outside the gene matches. Germline values: CDR1 MNHEY, CDR2 SMNVEV (reference sequence). The CDR3 is 16 amino acids. The CDR3: CASSLLASGGAYEQYF. CDR3 DNA: TGTGCCAGCAGTTTGTTGGCTAGCGGGGGGGCCTACGAGCAGTACTTC.

This rearrangement joins TRBV27 to TRBJ1-6, with D uncertain. The germline V gene has CDR1 MNHEY and CDR2 SMNVEV (reference sequence). With 10 bases removed from V and 6 bases from J, the gap between germline ends came to 13 bases. The CDR3 is 13 residues long. CDR3 in DNA: TGTGCCAACCCGGGAATACCTAATTCACCCCTCCACTTT. As protein: CANPGIPNSPLHF.

The chain uses TRBV10-3 and TRBJ2-1, with 12 bases fitting TRBD1. V trimming: 6 bases; J trimming: 7 bases; junction bases outside the gene matches: 4. This CDR3 has 14 amino acids. Germline CDR1 and CDR2: ENHRY and SYGVKD. For the CDR3, the DNA is TGTGCCATCAGGGGGGACAGGGGGCGGAATGAGCAGTTCTTC. Translating it yields CAIRGDRGRNEQFF.

The chain couples TRBV5-4 to TRBJ1-1, with D hard to call. The V gene lost 6 bases and the J gene lost 11 bases, with 26 bases spanning the gap. Per germline, CDR1 SGHNT and CDR2 YYREEE (reference sequence). The CDR3 has 15 amino acids. The CDR3 loop is CASTRVGELEGGAFF. CDR3 bases: TGTGCCAGCACCCGTGTTGGGGAACTTGAGGGTGGGGCTTTCTTT.

V is TRBV28 and J is TRBJ1-1; 8 bases align to TRBD1. The CDR3 runs 14 residues. Looked up from germline, CDR1 is MDHEN and CDR2 is SYDVKM. CDR3 residues: CGAGDRSMNTEAFF. The CDR3 DNA reads as TGTGGCGCCGGGGACAGGAGCATGAACACTGAAGCTTTCTTT.

V usage is TRBV30 and J usage is TRBJ1-1; tentative D call: TRBD1 (5 bases). The germline V gene has CDR1 GTSNPN and CDR2 SVGIG (reference sequence). The germline V and J ends were trimmed by 4 bases and 1 base, with 16 bases remaining between them. The CDR3 has 15 residues. The DNA of the CDR3 is TGTGCCTGGATTTTTGGGGGGGTCAGGAACACTGAAGCTTTCTTT. Translated, it gives CAWIFGGVRNTEAFF.

The V gene is TRBV7-2, the J gene TRBJ1-1; 12 bases are shared with TRBD1. CDR1 is SGHTA and CDR2 is FQGNSA in the germline V gene. This CDR3 comprises 14 residues. Germline trimming cut 5 bases from V and 8 bases from J; bases unmatched to any gene: 6. CDR3 region: CASSPGTGGVEAFF. The CDR3 region has the DNA TGTGCCAGCAGCCCCGGGACAGGGGGCGTAGAAGCTTTCTTT.

CDR3 sequence reads: CARDTPRAGGYEQYF. Written as DNA, the CDR3 is TGTGCCCGAGATACCCCTAGAGCGGGGGGCTACGAGCAGTACTTC. The chain couples TRBV30 to TRBJ2-7, with 9 positions matching TRBD2. CDR3 size: 15 residues. V shed 8 bases and J 3 bases; nucleotides not matched to a gene: 14. Germline loops: CDR1 GTSNPN, CDR2 SVGIG (reference sequence).